Sequencing of this T cell receptor beta chain was carried out in a study of CD8+CD57+ T cells in acquired aplastic anemia. Study overall: Roughly 3.1 ug was the average amount of DNA from sorted CD4+ and CD8+ cells. Among healthy donors, CD4+ cells averaged approximately 11 million reads.

The CDR3 extends over 12 amino acids. V was clipped by 6 bases and J by 11 bases; unmatched bases: 4. The germline V gene has CDR1 SNHLY and CDR2 FYNNEI. General observations from the study: Patients versus controls showed no significant CD8+ Simpson's diversity difference. Comparison of patients with controls identified almost 30 shared CD8+ CDR3 sequences.

Genomic DNA provided the template from which TCR beta VDJ and CDR3 profiles were obtained. One entry per CDR3 protein results from TCRdb running MiXCR on the reads. The data show roughly 200,000 distinct CDR3 sequences, with over 60% seen just once and 29% held by the top ten. This clonotype was counted a single time. The antigen is unknown. The specimen sequenced was sorted CD4+, CD8+, or CD8+CD57+ T cells (not recorded which) from PBMCs. This chain uses TRBV2 with TRBJ2-1; 10 bases map to TRBD2. This sequence originates from a human donor in good health. This CDR3 is CASRPSGGKQFF. The CDR3 DNA sequence: TGTGCCAGCAGGCCTAGCGGGGGAAAGCAGTTCTTC.